This T cell receptor beta chain was recorded in a study of PD-1 blockade in mismatch repair-deficient tumors. Study-wide background: Patients had over ten mismatch repair-deficient cancer types and were previously treated and progressing.

The table came from immunoSEQ multiplex PCR; TCRdb's copy has only in-frame clones and leaves some out. The profile shows under 95,000 clones, roughly 80% of them singletons. V was trimmed by 4 bases and J by 1 base, leaving 13 bases between them. From germline, CDR1 is KGHSH and CDR2 LQKENI. The CDR3 spans 15 residues. Mismatch repair deficiency was confirmed in all patients, by PCR or immunohistochemistry. The sample was peripheral blood, taken 12 weeks after starting pembrolizumab. The V and J genes are TRBV18 and TRBJ1-2; D gene uncertain. This TCR was sampled from an adult with mismatch repair-deficient cancer. CDR3 protein: CASSQGDQLNYGYTF. CDR3 bases: TGTGCCAGCTCACAAGGAGATCAACTTAACTATGGCTACACCTTC.